The subject of this entry is one T cell receptor beta chain. This sample was taken from a study of Ad26.COV2.S vaccination and SARS-CoV-2 variants. Overall study context: COV1001, an Ad26.COV2.S trial, supplied this vaccine-arm donor. Intramuscularly, Ad26.COV2.S was given either once or twice, 56 days apart.

As to treatment: 15 to 20 received Ad26.COV2.S at low or high dose, single or two shots; several received placebo; per-sample allocation not given. Day 63 after the first vaccine or placebo injection was the time point for sampling. Vaccination employed an Ad26 vector expressing the Wuhan-strain SARS-CoV-2 spike. The method was immunoSEQ multiplex PCR; TCRdb's version includes in-frame clones alone and lacks a portion of them. The sample shows more than 300,000 clones, approximately 90% of them seen only once. The sequence came from a person aged 18-60 years who received the Ad26.COV2.S COVID-19 vaccine or a placebo. The source material was peripheral blood, sampled in a trial of Ad26.COV2.S vaccine versus placebo.

CDR3 amino acids: CASSSDRGSNEQFF. The CDR3 DNA sequence: TGTGCCAGCAGTTCAGACAGGGGGAGCAATGAGCAGTTCTTC. This chain joins TRBV6-5 and TRBJ2-1, with 9 positions matching TRBD1. V shed 4 bases, J shed 6 bases, and the junction held 4 bases outside the gene matches. Germline lookup yields CDR1 MNHEY and CDR2 SVGAGI. The CDR3 runs to 14 residues.